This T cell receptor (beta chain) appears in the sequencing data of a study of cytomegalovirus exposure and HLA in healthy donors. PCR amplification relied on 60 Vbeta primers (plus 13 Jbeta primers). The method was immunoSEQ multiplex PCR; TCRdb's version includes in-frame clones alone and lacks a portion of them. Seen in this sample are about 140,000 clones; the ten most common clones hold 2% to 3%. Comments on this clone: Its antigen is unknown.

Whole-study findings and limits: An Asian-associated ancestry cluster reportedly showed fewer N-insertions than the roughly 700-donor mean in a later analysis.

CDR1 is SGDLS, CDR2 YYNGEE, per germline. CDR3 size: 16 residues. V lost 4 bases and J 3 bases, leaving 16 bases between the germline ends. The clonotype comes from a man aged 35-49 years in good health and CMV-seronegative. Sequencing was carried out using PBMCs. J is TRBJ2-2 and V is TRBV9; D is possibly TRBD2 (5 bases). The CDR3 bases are TGTGCCAGCAGCTCGACTACGCGGGCAGACACCGGGGAGCTGTTTTTT. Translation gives CASSSTTRADTGELFF.